The 20 T cell receptor beta chains given below trace back to one sample, sequenced in a study of blood T cell repertoires in COVID-19. Data came from immunoSEQ multiplex PCR; TCRdb stores just in-frame clones and leaves some out. Among a few hundred thousand clones listed, 80% to 90% were seen once. Specimen: PBMCs or T cells enriched from blood (not recorded which). These receptors all come from a young woman who had recovered from COVID-19.

This chain connects TRBV19 to TRBJ1-5; D may be TRBD1 (5 bases). CDR1 and CDR2 (germline): LNHDA, SQIVND (reference sequence). The CDR3 extends over 16 amino acids. The germline V and J ends were trimmed by 6 bases and 7 bases, with 22 bases remaining between them. The CDR3 region has the DNA TGTGCCAGTAGCAGCCAGGGTGTTAGGGGATACCAGCCCCAGCATTTT. Protein sequence: CASSSQGVRGYQPQHF.

The chain combines TRBV9 with TRBJ2-2; 9 positions agree with TRBD2. This CDR3 region has 15 residues. V shed 5 bases and J 6 bases; nucleotides not matched to a gene: 8. The germline gives CDR1 SGDLS, CDR2 YYNGEE. Here the CDR3 reads CASRTHGTSPGELFF. In DNA form, the CDR3 reads TGTGCCAGCAGGACCCACGGGACTAGCCCCGGGGAGCTGTTTTTT.

The V and J genes are TRBV7-9 and TRBJ2-7, with 11 bases aligning to TRBD1. The CDR3 spans 15 residues. V lost 4 bases to trimming and J lost 5 bases; unmatched junction nucleotides: 7. Germline CDR1 SEHNR, CDR2 FQNEAQ (reference sequence). DNA of the CDR3: TGTGCCAGCAGCTCACCCGGGACAGGGGGTAACGAGCAGTACTTC. This gives the protein CASSSPGTGGNEQYF.

The chain employs TRBV6-5 and TRBJ1-3; D may be TRBD1 (6 bases). V lost 4 bases and J lost 10, with 11 bases in between. The germline gives CDR1 MNHEY, CDR2 SVGAGI. This CDR3 has 12 amino acids. DNA for the CDR3: TGTGCCAGCAGTTCAACAGGGCGGACCATATATTTT. Amino acid sequence: CASSSTGRTIYF.

The rearrangement uses TRBV28 and TRBJ2-4, with D possibly being TRBD2 (6 bases). Trimming cost V 5 bases and J 9 bases, with 20 bases left between them. The CDR3 has 15 amino acids. The germline CDR1 and CDR2 sequences are MDHEN and SYDVKM. The CDR3: CASSHDPGTLSIQYF. CDR3 bases: TGTGCCAGCAGTCACGATCCCGGGACTCTTTCCATTCAGTACTTC.

This chain links TRBV13 with TRBJ2-2; 11 bases are a match to TRBD1. Germline assignment: CDR1 PRHDT and CDR2 FYEKMQ (reference sequence). The CDR3 loop spans 15 amino acids. V gave up 3 bases and J gave up 7 bases; unmatched junction bases: 4. The CDR3 bases are TGTGCCAGCAGCTTGGACAGGGGGCAGGTCGGGGAGCTGTTTTTT. Translation gives CASSLDRGQVGELFF. The whole variable domain, remainder taken from reference TRBV13 and TRBJ2-2, is AAGVIQSPRHLIKEKRETATLKCYPIPRHDTVYWYQQGPGQDPQFLISFYEKMQSDKGSIPDRFSAQQFSDYHSELNMSSLELGDSALYFCASSLDRGQVGELFFGEGSRLTVL.

A single count supports this clone. The chain links TRBV23-1 to TRBJ2-2; 8 bases fit TRBD2. TRBV23-1 is an ORF, with its function uncertain. CDR3 length: 15 residues. Trimming took 3 bases from V and 5 from J; bases not matched to a gene: 5. This CDR3 reads CASSQASGSTGELFF. In DNA form, the CDR3 reads TGCGCCAGCAGTCAGGCCAGCGGGAGTACCGGGGAGCTGTTTTTT.

The chain recombines TRBV6-5 with TRBJ1-4; D is possibly TRBD1 (6 bases). Germline CDR1 and CDR2: MNHEY and SVGAGI. Between the trimmed V and J ends, which lost 6 bases and 4 bases, there was a span of 15 bases. CDR3 size: 15 residues. Here the CDR3 DNA reads TGTGCCAGCAGGGAGCTACAGGGAAGTAATGAAAAACTGTTTTTT. It encodes CASRELQGSNEKLFF.

Ten or more counts support this clone. The rearrangement joins TRBV4-2 to TRBJ2-7; 7 nucleotides align to TRBD2. Trimming took 0 bases from V and 3 from J; bases not matched to a gene: 5. Germline values: CDR1 LGHNA, CDR2 YNFKEQ. This CDR3 contains 15 residues. This CDR3 is CASSQEETGGYEQYF. For the CDR3, the DNA is TGTGCCAGCAGCCAAGAGGAGACGGGAGGCTACGAGCAGTACTTC.

The gene calls are TRBV19 and TRBJ2-2, with D tentatively TRBD1 (6 bases). Germline-derived CDR1 and CDR2 are LNHDA and SQIVND (reference sequence). The CDR3 loop spans 15 amino acids. Trimming removed 10 bases from V and 1 base from J, with 16 bases in between. For the CDR3, the DNA is TGTGCCACCTCAAGGGGACACCTGAACACCGGGGAGCTGTTTTTT. This translates into CATSRGHLNTGELFF.

This clone was seen only a few times. The genes are TRBV6-5 and TRBJ2-1; D uncertain. The ends were cut back, 6 bases at V and 2 bases at J, with 8 bases in the middle. The CDR3 length is 13 residues. Germline V CDR1 and CDR2: MNHEY, SVGAGI. CDR3 in DNA: TGTGCCAGCAGCCGAGAAGCCTACAATGAGCAGTTCTTC. It yields the protein CASSREAYNEQFF.

The rearrangement uses TRBV13 and TRBJ2-3; 12 bases fit TRBD2. The CDR3 contains 17 residues. The germline CDR1 and CDR2 sequences are PRHDT and FYEKMQ (reference sequence). The trim removed 5 bases at V and 2 bases at J, leaving 8 bases unmatched. The CDR3 DNA is TGTGCCAGCAGCGCCGGACTAGCGGGACTATACACAGATACGCAGTATTTT. Translation gives CASSAGLAGLYTDTQYF.

The chain recombines TRBV5-6 with TRBJ2-1; TRBD2 aligns across 11 bases. The CDR3 is 15 amino acids. CDR1 is SGHDT and CDR2 is YYEEEE in the germline V gene. With V trimmed by 5 bases and J by 4 bases, 5 bases remained unmatched. The CDR3 spells CASSWGTSGYNEQFF. The CDR3 coding sequence is TGTGCCAGCAGTTGGGGGACTAGCGGTTACAATGAGCAGTTCTTC. Supplemented by reference TRBV5-6 and TRBJ2-1, the full variable domain reads DAGVTQSPTHLIKTRGQQVTLRCSPKSGHDTVSWYQQALGQGPQFIFQYYEEEERQRGNFPDRFSGHQFPNYSSELNVNALLLGDSALYLCASSWGTSGYNEQFFGPGTRLTVL.

The chain employs TRBV28 and TRBJ2-7; the D is unclear. The CDR3 totals 13 residues. Trimming cost V 3 bases and J 2 bases, with 8 bases left between them. In germline, CDR1 is MDHEN, CDR2 SYDVKM. In nucleotides, the CDR3 is TGTGCCAGCAGTTTCTACCAAACCTACGAGCAGTACTTC. This sequence encodes CASSFYQTYEQYF.

This clone was recorded a few times. J is TRBJ1-4 and V is TRBV7-9; D ambiguous. The CDR3 loop spans 15 amino acids. Germline V CDR1 and CDR2: SEHNR, FQNEAQ (reference sequence). Between the trimmed V and J ends, which lost 5 bases and 5 bases, there was a span of 15 bases. For the CDR3, the DNA is TGTGCCAGCAGCCCCGACGCAGCCGGGAATGAAAAACTGTTTTTT. Encoded protein: CASSPDAAGNEKLFF. Supplemented by reference TRBV7-9 and TRBJ1-4, the full variable domain reads DTGVSQNPRHKITKRGQNVTFRCDPISEHNRLYWYRQTLGQGPEFLTYFQNEAQLEKSRLLSDRFSAERPKGSFSTLEIQRTEQGDSAMYLCASSPDAAGNEKLFFGSGTQLSVL.

The chain uses TRBV14 and TRBJ1-1; unclear D gene. Trimming pared 0 bases from V and 11 bases from J, leaving 10 bases between. This CDR3 spans 12 amino acids. CDR1 is SGHDN and CDR2 is FVKESK in the germline V gene. CDR3 sequence reads: CASSQDAVSAFF. In nucleotides, the CDR3 is TGTGCCAGCAGCCAAGATGCGGTCAGTGCTTTCTTT.

The J gene is TRBJ2-3, the V gene TRBV2, with TRBD2 identical over 8 bases. The germline gives CDR1 SNHLY, CDR2 FYNNEI. The CDR3 length is 14 residues. Losses at the gene ends were 6 bases for V and 1 base for J; bases not matched to a gene: 3. For the CDR3, the DNA is TGTGCCAGCAGAGCGGGGGCCCGCACAGATACGCAGTATTTT. Its translation is CASRAGARTDTQYF.

The chain combines TRBV18 with TRBJ2-3; a possible D gene is TRBD2 (5 bases). Trimming left V 3 bases short and J 5 bases short, with 12 bases between. Germline V lookup: CDR1 KGHSH, CDR2 LQKENI. This CDR3 has 14 residues. CDR3 sequence reads: CASSPREGVDTQYF. DNA for the CDR3: TGTGCCAGCTCACCCCGTGAGGGCGTAGATACGCAGTATTTT. The full variable domain, with the rest looked up from reference TRBV18 and TRBJ2-3, is NAGVMQNPRHLVRRRGQEARLRCSPMKGHSHVYWYRQLPEEGLKFMVYLQKENIIDESGMPKERFSAEFPKEGPSILRIQQVVRGDSAAYFCASSPREGVDTQYFGPGTRLTVL.

The chain joins TRBV7-9 to TRBJ1-4; 10 bases agree with TRBD1. J gave up 4 bases and V 7 bases, and 9 bases lay outside the gene matches. Germline CDR1 is SEHNR and CDR2 is FQNEAQ (reference sequence). The CDR3 has 16 amino acids. The CDR3 loop reads CASILKGTGDNEKLFF. In DNA, the CDR3 is TGTGCCAGCATCCTTAAGGGGACAGGGGATAATGAAAAACTGTTTTTT.

On this clone: A much larger clonotype is one base distant, so this may be a read error. Other DNA sequences of this sample code for an identical CDR3. V usage is TRBV28 and J usage is TRBJ1-2; D unclear. Germline V gene lookup returns CDR1 MDHEN and CDR2 SYDVKM. V was shortened by 2 bases and J by 2 bases, with 3 bases between the two germline ends. The CDR3 length is 12 residues. CDR3 nucleotides: TGTGCCAGCAGTTTACTCAACTATGGCTACACCTTC. Protein product: CASSLLNYGYTF.